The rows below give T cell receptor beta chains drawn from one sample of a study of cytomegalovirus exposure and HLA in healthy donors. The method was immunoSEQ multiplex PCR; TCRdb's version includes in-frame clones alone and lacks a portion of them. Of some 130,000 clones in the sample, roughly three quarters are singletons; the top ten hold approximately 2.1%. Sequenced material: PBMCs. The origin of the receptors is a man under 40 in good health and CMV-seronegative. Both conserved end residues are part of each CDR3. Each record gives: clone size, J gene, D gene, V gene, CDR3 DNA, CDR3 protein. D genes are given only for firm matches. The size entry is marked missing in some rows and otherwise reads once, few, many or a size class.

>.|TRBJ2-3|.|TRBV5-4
TGTGCCAGCAGCCTACCGGGACTGGGCACAGATACGCAGTATTTT
CASSLPGLGTDTQYF
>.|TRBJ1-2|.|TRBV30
TGTGCCTGGGGAGTAGCCCCATCGGGCTACACCTTC
CAWGVAPSGYTF
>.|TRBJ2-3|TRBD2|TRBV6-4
TGTGCCAGCAGTGGAGGACTAGCGAGCACAGATACGCAGTATTTT
CASSGGLASTDTQYF
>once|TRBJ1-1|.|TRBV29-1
TGCAGCGTCAAGGGTAGGGGCACTGAAGCTTTCTTT
CSVKGRGTEAFF
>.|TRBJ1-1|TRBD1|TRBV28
TGTGCCAGCAGTTCAAGACAGGGCCAAGTACTCTTT
CASSSRQGQVLF
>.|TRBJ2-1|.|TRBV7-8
TGTGCCAGCAGCTTGGGCAGTTACAATGAGCAGTTCTTC
CASSLGSYNEQFF
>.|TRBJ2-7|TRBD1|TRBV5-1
TGCGCCAGCGGTGCCGGACAGGCCTACGAGCAGTACTTC
CASGAGQAYEQYF
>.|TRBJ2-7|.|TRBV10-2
TGCGCCAGCAGTAGGGGATCATCCTACGAGCAGTACTTC
CASSRGSSYEQYF
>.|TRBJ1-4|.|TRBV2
TGTGCCAGCATCCGAGGCGGGAAGGGGGAAAAACTGTTTTTT
CASIRGGKGEKLFF
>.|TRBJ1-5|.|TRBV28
TGTGCCAGCACCACAGGGCCGGTGGGTCAGCCCCAGCATTTT
CASTTGPVGQPQHF
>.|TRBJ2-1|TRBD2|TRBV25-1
TGTGCCAGCAAACCCAGCGGGACTTACAATGAGCAGTTCTTC
CASKPSGTYNEQFF
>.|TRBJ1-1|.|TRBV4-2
TGTGCCAGCAGCCAAGGGGCAGGGGACACTGAAGCTTTCTTT
CASSQGAGDTEAFF
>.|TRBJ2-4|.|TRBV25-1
TGTGCCAGCAGTGAAGGAGCTTTAGGCATTCAGTACTTC
CASSEGALGIQYF
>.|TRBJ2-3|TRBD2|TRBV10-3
TGTGCCACGACTAGCGGGAGGCCCCAAGGAGATACGCAGTATTTT
CATTSGRPQGDTQYF
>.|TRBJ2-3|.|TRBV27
TGTGCCAGCAGAAGACAGGTGACAGATACGCAGTATTTT
CASRRQVTDTQYF
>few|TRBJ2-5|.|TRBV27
TGTGCCAGTAGGGGTCTCCGGAACCAAGAGACCCAGTACTTC
CASRGLRNQETQYF
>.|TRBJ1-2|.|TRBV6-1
TGTGCCAGCACCTCCGGGGGGCCCTATGGCTACACCTTC
CASTSGGPYGYTF
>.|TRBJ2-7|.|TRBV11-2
TGTGCCAGCAGCCACAGGACGGATTCCTCAGGTGTGCAGTACTTC
CASSHRTDSSGVQYF
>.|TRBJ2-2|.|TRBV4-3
TGCGCCAGCAGCCAAGCGGAGGACCTTAACACCGGGGAGCTGTTTTTT
CASSQAEDLNTGELFF
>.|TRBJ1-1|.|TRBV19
TGTGCCAGTAGTATGCGAATCCCTTCTGAAGCTTTCTTT
CASSMRIPSEAFF
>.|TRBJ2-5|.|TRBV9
TGTGCCAGCAGCGTAGGGAGTAGCAGGGCCGAGACCCAGTACTTC
CASSVGSSRAETQYF
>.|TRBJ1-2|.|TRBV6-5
TGTGCCAGCAGCCCTATGGGCGTCTATGGCTACACCTTC
CASSPMGVYGYTF
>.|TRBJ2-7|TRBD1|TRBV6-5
TGTGCCAGCAGTTACCCCCGGACAGGGACCTACGAGCAGTACTTC
CASSYPRTGTYEQYF
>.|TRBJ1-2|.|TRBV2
TGTGCCAGCAGGTTGGGGGACTATGGCTACGCCTTC
CASRLGDYGYAF
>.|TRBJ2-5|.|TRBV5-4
TGTGCCAGCAGCTTGGGAGGCTATGGGGAGACCCAGTACTTC
CASSLGGYGETQYF
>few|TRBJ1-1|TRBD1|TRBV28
TGTGCCAGCAGTCCCGACAGGGGGCTTACTGAAGCTTTCTTT
CASSPDRGLTEAFF
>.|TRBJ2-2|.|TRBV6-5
TGTGCCAGCAGTTCTACAGGGTTGAACACCGGGGAGCTGTTTTTT
CASSSTGLNTGELFF
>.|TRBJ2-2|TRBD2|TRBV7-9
TGTGCCAGCAGCTTACAAGCGGGAATCAACACCGGGGAGCTGTTTTTT
CASSLQAGINTGELFF
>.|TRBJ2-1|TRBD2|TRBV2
TGTGCCAGCAGTGAAATGGGACTAGTTAATGAGCAGTTCTTC
CASSEMGLVNEQFF
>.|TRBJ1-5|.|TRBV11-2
TGTGCCAGCAGCATATCTAGCAATCAGCCCCAGCATTTT
CASSISSNQPQHF
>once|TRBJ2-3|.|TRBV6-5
TGTGCCAGCAGTTACTCTAATACGCAGTATTTT
CASSYSNTQYF
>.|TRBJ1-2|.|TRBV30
TGTGCCTGGAGACGCAGGGACTATGGCTACACCTTC
CAWRRRDYGYTF
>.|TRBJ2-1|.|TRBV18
TGTGCCAGCTCGGATGCCCTTACTTTATTAGGCGGGAATGAGCAGTTCTTC
CASSDALTLLGGNEQFF
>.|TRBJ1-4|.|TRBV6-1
TGTGCCAGCACATTGGTCGCGGGACTAAATGAAAAACTGTTTTTT
CASTLVAGLNEKLFF
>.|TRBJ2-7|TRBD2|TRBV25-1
TGTGCCAGTAGTGTCCCCGGACTAGTTAGCGAGCAGTACTTC
CASSVPGLVSEQYF
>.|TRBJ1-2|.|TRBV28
TGTGCCAGCAGTTTAGGACCCTCGTCAGGGCGCGGCTACACCTTC
CASSLGPSSGRGYTF
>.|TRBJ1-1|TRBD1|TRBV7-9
TGTGCCAGCAGCTCGGGACAGGGGGTGAACACTGAAGCTTTCTTT
CASSSGQGVNTEAFF
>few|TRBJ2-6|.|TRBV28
TGTGCCAGCAGTCCTCTAGCGTTATCTGGGGCCAACGTCCTGACTTTC
CASSPLALSGANVLTF
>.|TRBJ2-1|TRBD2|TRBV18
TGTGCCAGCTCACCCACCCTAGCGGAGACGAACAATGAGCAGTTCTTC
CASSPTLAETNNEQFF
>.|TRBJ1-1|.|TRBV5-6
TGTGCCAGCACCTCAGGGAGGTTAAGGGCTGAAGCTTTCTTT
CASTSGRLRAEAFF
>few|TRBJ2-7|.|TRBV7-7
TGTGCTAGCAGCTTAGGCACACCCTCGGGCGAGCAGTACTTC
CASSLGTPSGEQYF
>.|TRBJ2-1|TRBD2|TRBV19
TGTGCCAGTAGCCACGGGACTAGTTACAATGAGCAGTTCTTC
CASSHGTSYNEQFF
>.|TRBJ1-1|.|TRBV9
TGTGCCAGCAGCGCAGGGATGAACACTGAAGCTTTCTTT
CASSAGMNTEAFF
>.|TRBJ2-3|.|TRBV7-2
TGTGCCAGCAGCTTAGTGGCACCAGATACGCAGTATTTT
CASSLVAPDTQYF
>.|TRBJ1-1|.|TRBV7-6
TGTGCCAGCAGCTTAGGACAGCAGAACACTGAAGCTTTCTTT
CASSLGQQNTEAFF
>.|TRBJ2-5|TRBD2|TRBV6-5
TGTGCCAGCAGACCTGAACTGGGAGGGGAGACCCAGTACTTC
CASRPELGGETQYF
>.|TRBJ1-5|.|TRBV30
TGTGCCTGGAGCGAATTCGGGCAGCCCCAGCATTTT
CAWSEFGQPQHF
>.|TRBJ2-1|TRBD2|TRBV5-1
TGCGCCAGCAGCCCGCTACCGGGACTAGCGGTCAATGAGCAGTTCTTC
CASSPLPGLAVNEQFF
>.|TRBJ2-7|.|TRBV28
TGTGCCAGCAGTTTCCCACGGGGGGCTCTGCACTCCTACGAGCAGTACTTC
CASSFPRGALHSYEQYF
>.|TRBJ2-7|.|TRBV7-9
TGTGCCAGCAGCCGGGACATATCCTACGAGCAGTACTTC
CASSRDISYEQYF
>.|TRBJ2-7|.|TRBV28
TGTGCCAGCAGACAGAGCTCCTACGAGCAGTACTTC
CASRQSSYEQYF
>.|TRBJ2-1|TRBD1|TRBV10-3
TGTGCCATCAGGAACGGACAGGATGAGCAGTTCTTC
CAIRNGQDEQFF
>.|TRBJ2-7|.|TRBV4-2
TGTGCCAGCAGCCAATATACGGGAGAGGTCTACGAGCAGTACTTC
CASSQYTGEVYEQYF
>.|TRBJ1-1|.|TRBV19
TGTGCCAGTAGTATAGTACGGGTCATGAACACTGAAGCTTTCTTT
CASSIVRVMNTEAFF
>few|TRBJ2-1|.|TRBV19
TGTGCCAGTAGTATAGTGGCCCCCCTGACTAGGTATGAGCAGTTCTTC
CASSIVAPLTRYEQFF
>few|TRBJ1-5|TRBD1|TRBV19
TGTGCCAGTAGTATAGGGGACAGGAATCAGCCCCAGCATTTT
CASSIGDRNQPQHF
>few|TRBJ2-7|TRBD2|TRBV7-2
TGTGCCAGCAGCTTAGTCTCTAGCGGGTACTACGAGCAGTACTTC
CASSLVSSGYYEQYF
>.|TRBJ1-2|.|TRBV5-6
TGTGCCAGCAGCTTCGAGGGAGGAGTTTATAGAAATGGCTACACCTTC
CASSFEGGVYRNGYTF
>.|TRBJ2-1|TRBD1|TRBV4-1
TGCGCCAGCAGCCAAGGAGGGGACAGTTACAATGAGCAGTTCTTC
CASSQGGDSYNEQFF
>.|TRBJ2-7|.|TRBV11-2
TGTGCCAGCAGCTTTAATGGAGGCCAACGGACCTACGAGCAGTACTTC
CASSFNGGQRTYEQYF